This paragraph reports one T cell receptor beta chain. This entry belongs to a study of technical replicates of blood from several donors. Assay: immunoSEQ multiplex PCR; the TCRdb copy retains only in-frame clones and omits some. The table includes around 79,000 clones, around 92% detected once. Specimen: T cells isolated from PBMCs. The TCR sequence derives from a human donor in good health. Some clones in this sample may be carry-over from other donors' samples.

CDR3 residues: CASTYIVNTGELFF. Written as DNA, the CDR3 is TGTGCCAGTACCTATATAGTGAACACCGGGGAGCTGTTTTTT. The rearrangement uses TRBV19 and TRBJ2-2; D unresolved. The V end lost 7 bases, the J end lost 1 base, and 10 bases lay between the germline ends. The CDR3 is made up of 14 amino acids. Germline values: CDR1 LNHDA, CDR2 SQIVND (reference sequence).